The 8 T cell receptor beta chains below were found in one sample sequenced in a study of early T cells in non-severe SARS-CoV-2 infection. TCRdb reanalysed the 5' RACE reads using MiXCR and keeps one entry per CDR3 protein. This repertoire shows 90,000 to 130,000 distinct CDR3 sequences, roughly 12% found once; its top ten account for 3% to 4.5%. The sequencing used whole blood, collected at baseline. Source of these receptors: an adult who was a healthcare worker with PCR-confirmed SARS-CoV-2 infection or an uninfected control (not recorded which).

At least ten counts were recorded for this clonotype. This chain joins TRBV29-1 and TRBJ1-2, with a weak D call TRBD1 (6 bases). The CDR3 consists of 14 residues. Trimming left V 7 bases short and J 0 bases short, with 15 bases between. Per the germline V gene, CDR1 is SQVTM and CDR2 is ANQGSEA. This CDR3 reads CSALGTKANYGYTF. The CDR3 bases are TGCAGCGCACTCGGGACAAAGGCTAACTATGGCTACACCTTC.

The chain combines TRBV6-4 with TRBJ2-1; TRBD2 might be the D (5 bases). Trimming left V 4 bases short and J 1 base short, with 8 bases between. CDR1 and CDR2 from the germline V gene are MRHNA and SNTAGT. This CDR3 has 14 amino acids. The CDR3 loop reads CASSGSGSYNEQFF. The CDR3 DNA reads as TGTGCCAGCAGTGGAAGCGGTTCCTACAATGAGCAGTTCTTC.

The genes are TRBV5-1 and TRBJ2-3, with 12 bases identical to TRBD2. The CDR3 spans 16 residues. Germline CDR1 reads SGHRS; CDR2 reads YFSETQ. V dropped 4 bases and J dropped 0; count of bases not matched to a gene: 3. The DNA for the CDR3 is TGCGCCAGCAGCCACGGACTAGCGGGAAGCACAGATACGCAGTATTTT. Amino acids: CASSHGLAGSTDTQYF.

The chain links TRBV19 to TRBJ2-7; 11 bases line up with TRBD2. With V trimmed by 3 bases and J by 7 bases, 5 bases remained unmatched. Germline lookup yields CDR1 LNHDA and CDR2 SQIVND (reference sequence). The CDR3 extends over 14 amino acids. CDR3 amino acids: CASSISSGGHEQYF. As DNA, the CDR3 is TGTGCCAGTAGTATCTCTAGCGGGGGGCATGAGCAGTACTTC.

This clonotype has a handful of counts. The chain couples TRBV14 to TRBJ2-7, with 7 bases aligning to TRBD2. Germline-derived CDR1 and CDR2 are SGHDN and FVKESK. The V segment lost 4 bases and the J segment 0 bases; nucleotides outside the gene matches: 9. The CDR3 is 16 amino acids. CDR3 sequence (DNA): TGTGCCAGCAGCCCGTTGGGAGGGGCTAGCTCCTACGAGCAGTACTTC. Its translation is CASSPLGGASSYEQYF. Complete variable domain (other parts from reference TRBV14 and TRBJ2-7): EAGVTQFPSHSVIEKGQTVTLRCDPISGHDNLYWYRRVMGKEIKFLLHFVKESKQDESGMPNNRFLAERTGGTYSTLKVQPAELEDSGVYFCASSPLGGASSYEQYFGPGTRLTVT.

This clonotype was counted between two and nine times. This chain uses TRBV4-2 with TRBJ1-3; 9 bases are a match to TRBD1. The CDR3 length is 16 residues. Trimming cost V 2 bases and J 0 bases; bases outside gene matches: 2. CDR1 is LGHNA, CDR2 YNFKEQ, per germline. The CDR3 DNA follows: TGTGCCAGCAGCCAAAGGGACAGGGACTCTGGAAACACCATATATTTT. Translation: CASSQRDRDSGNTIYF.

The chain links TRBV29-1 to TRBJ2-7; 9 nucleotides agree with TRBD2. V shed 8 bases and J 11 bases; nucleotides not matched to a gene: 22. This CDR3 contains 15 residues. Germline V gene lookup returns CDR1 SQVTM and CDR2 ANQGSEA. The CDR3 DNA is TGCAGCCCTAAACCGGGGGGGCTAGCGGGATCCTGGGAGTACTTC. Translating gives CSPKPGGLAGSWEYF.

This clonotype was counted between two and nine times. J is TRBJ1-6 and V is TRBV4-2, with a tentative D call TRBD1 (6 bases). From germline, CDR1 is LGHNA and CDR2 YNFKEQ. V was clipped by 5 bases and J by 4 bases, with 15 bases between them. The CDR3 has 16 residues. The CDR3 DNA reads TGTGCCAGCAGCGGACGAAACAGGGTTTATAATTCACCCCTCCACTTT. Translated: CASSGRNRVYNSPLHF.